Each of the 6 T cell receptor beta chains below was sequenced from the same sample in a study of T cells after yellow fever vaccination. TCRdb recomputed calls from the 5' RACE reads with MiXCR, one row per CDR3 protein. The sample consists of 250,000 to 350,000 distinct CDR3 sequences, about 10% of them appearing once. The sequencing used CD4+ T cells sorted from PBMCs, collected 5 days after the yellow fever booster vaccination. The receptors shown here come from a man in his late teens or twenties who received the YFV17D yellow fever vaccine.

Many counts were recorded for this clonotype. The rearrangement uses TRBV18 and TRBJ1-3; D unclear. V lost 3 bases and J 3 bases, leaving 9 bases between the germline ends. Germline values: CDR1 KGHSH, CDR2 LQKENI. The CDR3 is 14 residues long. The CDR3 DNA sequence: TGTGCCAGCTCACCCCGGGAGAATGGAAACACCATATATTTT. Translation: CASSPRENGNTIYF.

This clonotype was counted a few times. The chain links TRBV18 to TRBJ1-4; the match to TRBD1 covers 10 bases. The CDR3 is made up of 17 amino acids. The germline gives CDR1 KGHSH, CDR2 LQKENI. Losses at the gene ends were 3 bases for V and 8 bases for J; bases not matched to a gene: 12. This chain's CDR3 is CASSPSIGTGAREKLFF. In nucleotides, the CDR3 is TGTGCCAGCTCACCGTCGATTGGGACAGGGGCGAGGGAAAAACTGTTTTTT.

This clonotype was counted ten times or more. At one of its ends the junction is not consistent with the germline gene, which may arise from a read error. The chain combines TRBV4-2 with TRBJ2-7, with D possibly matching TRBD2 (6 bases). CDR1 LGHNA and CDR2 YNFKEQ come from the germline V gene. The CDR3 consists of 11 residues. The CDR3 sequence is CASSQEGTSVF. CDR3 coding DNA: TGTGCCAGCAGCCAAGAAGGGACTTCGGTCTTC.

This clonotype appeared many times. The chain's CDR3 is CASSDWEGTEAFF. In DNA, the CDR3 is TGTGCCAGCAGTGACTGGGAAGGGACTGAAGCTTTCTTT. The V and J genes are TRBV6-4 and TRBJ1-1; D gene ambiguous. The germline V gene encodes CDR1 MRHNA and CDR2 SNTAGT. V was cut by 1 base and J by 5 bases, with 8 bases left in between. This CDR3 region has 13 residues.

This chain connects TRBV20-1 to TRBJ2-3, with 8 nucleotides matching TRBD2. The CDR3 has 14 residues. The germline V gene has CDR1 DFQATT and CDR2 SNEGSKA (reference sequence). V lost 6 bases and J lost 7; bases outside the gene matches: 12. CDR3 sequence (DNA): TGCAGTGCCACCGGACTAGCTGGCACGAATACGCAGTATTTT. Residues: CSATGLAGTNTQYF.

There are many counts of this clonotype. V usage is TRBV5-1 and J usage is TRBJ1-1; possible D gene TRBD1, 6 bases. V was clipped by 1 base and J by 2 bases, with 12 bases between them. CDR3 length equals 15 residues. Germline loops: CDR1 SGHRS, CDR2 YFSETQ. This chain's CDR3 is CASSLRQAANTEAFF. The CDR3 nucleotides read TGCGCCAGCAGCTTGAGACAGGCCGCAAACACTGAAGCTTTCTTT. Looking up the rest from reference TRBV5-1 and TRBJ1-1 gives the full variable domain: KAGVTQTPRYLIKTRGQQVTLSCSPISGHRSVSWYQQTPGQGLQFLFEYFSETQRNKGNFPGRFSGRQFSNSRSEMNVSTLELGDSALYLCASSLRQAANTEAFFGQGTRLTVV.